What follows are 6 T cell receptor beta chains derived from one specimen sequenced in a study of T cell responses to AZD1222 COVID-19 vaccine. TCRdb's table, derived via immunoSEQ multiplex PCR, lists solely in-frame clones and lacks some. The sample yields about 73,000 clones, roughly 90% seen once. The sample was peripheral blood, taken 28 days after the second AZD1222 dose. The source is an adult who received the AZD1222 COVID-19 vaccine.

V gene TRBV4-1 combines with J gene TRBJ1-3; 7 bases align to TRBD1. The CDR3 runs 15 residues. V dropped 3 bases and J dropped 2; count of bases not matched to a gene: 4. Germline V gene data show CDR1 as MGHRA and CDR2 as YSYEKL. DNA of the CDR3: TGCGCCAGCAGCCAGGAGACAGGGCCTGGAAACACCATATATTTT. Its translation is CASSQETGPGNTIYF.

The genes are TRBV4-2 and TRBJ1-1; TRBD1 matches at 10 bases. Germline assignment: CDR1 LGHNA and CDR2 YNFKEQ. The CDR3 sequence is 20 residues long. J lost 4 bases, V lost 0 bases, and 17 bases had no gene match. CDR3 nucleotide sequence: TGTGCCAGCAGCCAAGACGCTCCTAGGGCGCTTTGGACAGGGGGCACTGAAGCTTTCTTT. Translation: CASSQDAPRALWTGGTEAFF.

The rearrangement uses TRBV6-5 and TRBJ2-3, with no clear D. The CDR3 totals 14 residues. Germline assignment: CDR1 MNHEY and CDR2 SVGAGI. V was shortened by 4 bases and J by 1 base, with 9 bases between the two germline ends. The CDR3, as DNA: TGTGCCAGCAGTTCGGCAGCCCGCACAGATACGCAGTATTTT. Translating it yields CASSSAARTDTQYF.

A single count supports this clone. The chain uses TRBV6-1 and TRBJ2-7; 9 bases are shared with TRBD2. Germline assignment: CDR1 MNHNS and CDR2 SASEGT. The V gene end was trimmed by 2 bases and the J gene end by 2 bases; junction bases not matched to a gene: 13. The CDR3 is 18 residues long. CDR3 protein: CASSERDVYGGGAYEQYF. The CDR3 DNA sequence: TGTGCCAGCAGTGAACGAGATGTCTACGGCGGGGGGGCCTACGAGCAGTACTTC.

This sequence joins TRBV19 and TRBJ2-6; a weak D match, TRBD1 (5 bases). From germline, CDR1 is LNHDA and CDR2 SQIVND (reference sequence). The CDR3 extends over 18 amino acids. V gave up 4 bases and J gave up 4 bases, with 20 bases separating them. CDR3 DNA sequence: TGTGCCAGTAGTACCACATACACAGGCCTAGGCGGGGCCAACGTCCTGACTTTC. It encodes CASSTTYTGLGGANVLTF.

This clone has just one count. The gene calls are TRBV11-2 and TRBJ2-1; 8 positions agree with TRBD2. V shed 4 bases and J 6 bases; nucleotides not matched to a gene: 5. The germline V gene encodes CDR1 SGHAT and CDR2 FQNNGV. The CDR3 has 14 amino acids. The CDR3 coding sequence is TGTGCCAGCAGCTGGGCGGGGGGCGCCAATGAGCAGTTCTTC. Its protein is CASSWAGGANEQFF.